This T cell receptor beta chain appears in the sequencing data of a study of beta chain features in type 1 diabetes. About this clone: Its antigen is still unknown.

As every portion of the isolated RNA was reverse transcribed, the sequencing read expressed TCRB transcripts. For naive, central memory and regulatory T cell samples, reads averaged around 3.5 million. Sequenced by immunoSEQ multiplex PCR; TCRdb stores in-frame clones only, minus some. The sample contains 240,000 or so clones, approximately 15% of which appear only once. The ends lost 3 bases at V and 7 bases at J; junction bases unmatched: 6. Germline V gives CDR1 MNHNS, CDR2 SASEGT. CDR3 length: 14 amino acids. Study results and limitations: Reduced insertions and increased deletions marked VDJ junctions in type 1 diabetes patients. TCRB CDR3 length was moderately but significantly reduced in all four CD4+ subsets of Type 1 diabetes patients.

The receptor's source is a man younger than 45 with type 1 diabetes. Source material: naive CD4+ T cells from blood. The chain recombines TRBV6-1 with TRBJ2-1, with 7 bases that match TRBD1. CDR3 in DNA: TGTGCCAGCAGTGACACGGGACAGATTAATGAGCAGTTCTTC. Translation gives CASSDTGQINEQFF.